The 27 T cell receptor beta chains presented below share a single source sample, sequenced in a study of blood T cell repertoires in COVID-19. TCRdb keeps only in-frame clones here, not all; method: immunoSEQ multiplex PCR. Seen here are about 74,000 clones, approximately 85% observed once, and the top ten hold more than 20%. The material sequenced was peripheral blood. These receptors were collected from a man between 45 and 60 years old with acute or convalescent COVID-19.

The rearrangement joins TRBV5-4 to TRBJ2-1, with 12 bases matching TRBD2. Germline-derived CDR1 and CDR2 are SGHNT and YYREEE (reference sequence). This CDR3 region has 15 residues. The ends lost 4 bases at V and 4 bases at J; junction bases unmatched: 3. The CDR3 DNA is TGTGCCAGCAGCCCAACTAGCGGGGGGTACAATGAGCAGTTCTTC. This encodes CASSPTSGGYNEQFF.

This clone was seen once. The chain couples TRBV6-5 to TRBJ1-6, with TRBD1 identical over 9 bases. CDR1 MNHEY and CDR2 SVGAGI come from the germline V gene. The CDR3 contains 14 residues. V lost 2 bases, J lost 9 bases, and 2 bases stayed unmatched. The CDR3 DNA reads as TGTGCCAGCAGTTACCGGGACAGGGTTTCACCCCTCCACTTT. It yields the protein CASSYRDRVSPLHF.

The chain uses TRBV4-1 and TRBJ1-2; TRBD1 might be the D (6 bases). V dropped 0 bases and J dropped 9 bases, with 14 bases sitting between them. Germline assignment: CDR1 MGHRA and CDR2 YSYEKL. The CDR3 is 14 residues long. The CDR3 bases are TGCGCCAGCAGCCAAGAGACAGGCCGCTACAGCTACACCTTC. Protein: CASSQETGRYSYTF.

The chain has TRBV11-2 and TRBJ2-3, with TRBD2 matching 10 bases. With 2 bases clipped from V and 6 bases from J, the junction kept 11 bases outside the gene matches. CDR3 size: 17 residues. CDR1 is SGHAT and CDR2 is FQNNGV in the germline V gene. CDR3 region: CASSLNGLAASRDTQYF. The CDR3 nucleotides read TGTGCCAGCAGCTTAAATGGACTAGCGGCGTCGAGGGATACGCAGTATTTT.

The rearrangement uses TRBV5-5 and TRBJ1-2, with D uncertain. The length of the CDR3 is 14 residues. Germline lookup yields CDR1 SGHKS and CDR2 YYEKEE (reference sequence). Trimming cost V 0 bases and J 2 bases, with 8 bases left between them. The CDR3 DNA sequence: TGTGCCAGCAGCTTGGGCAGTTACAACTATGGCTACACCTTC. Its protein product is CASSLGSYNYGYTF.

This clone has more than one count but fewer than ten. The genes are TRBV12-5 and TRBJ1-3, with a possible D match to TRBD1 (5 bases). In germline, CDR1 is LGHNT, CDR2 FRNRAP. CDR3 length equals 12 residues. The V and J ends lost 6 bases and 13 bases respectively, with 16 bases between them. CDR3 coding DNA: TGTGCTAGTGGATTAAACCGCCAGGGAATATATTTT. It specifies CASGLNRQGIYF.

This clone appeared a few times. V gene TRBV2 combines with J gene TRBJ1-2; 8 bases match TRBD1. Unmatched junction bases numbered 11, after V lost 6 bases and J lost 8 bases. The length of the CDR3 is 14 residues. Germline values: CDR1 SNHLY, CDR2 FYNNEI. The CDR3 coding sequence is TGTGCCAGCAGCTCAGGACAGGGTGGTGGAGGCTACACCTTC. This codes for CASSSGQGGGGYTF. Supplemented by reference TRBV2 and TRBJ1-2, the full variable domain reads EPEVTQTPSHQVTQMGQEVILRCVPISNHLYFYWYRQILGQKVEFLVSFYNNEISEKSEIFDDQFSVERPDGSNFTLKIRSTKLEDSAMYFCASSSGQGGGGYTFGSGTRLTVV.

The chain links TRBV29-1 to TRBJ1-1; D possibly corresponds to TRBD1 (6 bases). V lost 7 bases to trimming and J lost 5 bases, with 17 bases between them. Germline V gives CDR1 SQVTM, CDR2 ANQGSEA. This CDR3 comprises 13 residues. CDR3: CSAIKGVGTEAFF. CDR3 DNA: TGCAGCGCTATCAAGGGGGTAGGGACTGAAGCTTTCTTT.

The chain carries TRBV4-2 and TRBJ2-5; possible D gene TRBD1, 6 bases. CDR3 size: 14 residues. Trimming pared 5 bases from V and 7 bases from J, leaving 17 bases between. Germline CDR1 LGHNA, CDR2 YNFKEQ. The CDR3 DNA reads TGTGCCAGCAGCACAACAGGGTCTTTGAGGACCCAGTACTTC. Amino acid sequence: CASSTTGSLRTQYF.

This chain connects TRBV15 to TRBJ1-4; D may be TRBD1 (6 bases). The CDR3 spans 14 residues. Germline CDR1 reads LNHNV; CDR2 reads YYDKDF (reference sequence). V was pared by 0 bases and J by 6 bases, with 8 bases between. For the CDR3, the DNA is TGTGCCACCAGCAGAGACAGGGGTGATGAAAAACTGTTTTTT. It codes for CATSRDRGDEKLFF.

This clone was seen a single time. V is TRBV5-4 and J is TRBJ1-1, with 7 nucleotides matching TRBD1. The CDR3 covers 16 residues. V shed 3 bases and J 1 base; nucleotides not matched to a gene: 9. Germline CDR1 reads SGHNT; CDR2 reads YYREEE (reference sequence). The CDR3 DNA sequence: TGTGCCAGCAGCTCGAAGAGGGACAGAACGAACACTGAAGCTTTCTTT. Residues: CASSSKRDRTNTEAFF. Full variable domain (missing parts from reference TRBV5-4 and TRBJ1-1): ETGVTQSPTHLIKTRGQQVTLRCSSQSGHNTVSWYQQALGQGPQFIFQYYREEENGRGNFPPRFSGLQFPNYSSELNVNALELDDSALYLCASSSKRDRTNTEAFFGQGTRLTVV.

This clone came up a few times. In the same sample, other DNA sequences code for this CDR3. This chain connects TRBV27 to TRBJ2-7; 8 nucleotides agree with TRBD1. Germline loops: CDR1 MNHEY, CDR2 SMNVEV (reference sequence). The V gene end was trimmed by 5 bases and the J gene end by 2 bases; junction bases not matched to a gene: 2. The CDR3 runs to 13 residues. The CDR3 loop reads CASSGQGPYEQYF. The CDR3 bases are TGTGCCAGCAGTGGACAGGGTCCCTACGAGCAGTACTTC.

CDR3 sequence (DNA): TGTGCCACCAGCAGAGGGACTAGCGGTTACGGGGAGACCCAGTACTTC. It encodes CATSRGTSGYGETQYF. The V gene is TRBV15, the J gene TRBJ2-5; 10 bases align to TRBD2. Germline lookup yields CDR1 LNHNV and CDR2 YYDKDF (reference sequence). Trimming removed 1 base from V and 5 bases from J; junction bases left unmatched: 7. The CDR3 is 16 residues long.

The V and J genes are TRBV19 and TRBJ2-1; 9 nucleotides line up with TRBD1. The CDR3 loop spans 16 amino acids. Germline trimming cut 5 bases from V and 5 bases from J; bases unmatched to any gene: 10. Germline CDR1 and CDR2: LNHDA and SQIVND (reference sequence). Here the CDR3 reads CASSEGTGNTHNEQFF. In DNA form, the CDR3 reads TGTGCCAGTAGTGAAGGGACAGGGAATACACACAATGAGCAGTTCTTC. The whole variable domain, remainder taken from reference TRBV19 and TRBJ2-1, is DGGITQSPKYLFRKEGQNVTLSCEQNLNHDAMYWYRQDPGQGLRLIYYSQIVNDFQKGDIAEGYSVSREKKESFPLTVTSAQKNPTAFYLCASSEGTGNTHNEQFFGPGTRLTVL.

CDR3 region: CASSVYFSGDSPLHF. CDR3 DNA sequence: TGTGCCAGCAGCGTCTACTTTTCTGGAGATTCACCCCTCCACTTT. The gene calls are TRBV5-8 and TRBJ1-6; D not certain. Trimming stripped 4 bases from V and 8 bases from J, with 16 bases between. CDR3 length: 15 residues. The germline V gene encodes CDR1 SGHTS and CDR2 YDEGEE. The variable domain in full, with the rest retrieved from reference TRBV5-8 and TRBJ1-6, is EAGVTQSPTHLIKTRGQQATLRCSPISGHTSVYWYQQALGLGLQFLLWYDEGEERNRGNFPPRFSGRQFPNYSSELNVNALELEDSALYLCASSVYFSGDSPLHFGNGTRLTVT.

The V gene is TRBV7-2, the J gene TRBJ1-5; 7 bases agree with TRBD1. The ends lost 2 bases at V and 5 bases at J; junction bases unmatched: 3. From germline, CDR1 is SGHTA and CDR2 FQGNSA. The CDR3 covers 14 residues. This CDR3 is CASSLRGGDQPQHF. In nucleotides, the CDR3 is TGTGCCAGCAGCTTAAGAGGGGGCGATCAGCCCCAGCATTTT.

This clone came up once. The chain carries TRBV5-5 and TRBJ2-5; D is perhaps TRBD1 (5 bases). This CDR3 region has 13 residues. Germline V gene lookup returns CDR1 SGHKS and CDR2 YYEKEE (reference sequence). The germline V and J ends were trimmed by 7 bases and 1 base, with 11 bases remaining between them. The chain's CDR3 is CASWGFGQETQYF. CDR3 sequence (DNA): TGTGCCAGCTGGGGCTTCGGCCAAGAGACCCAGTACTTC.

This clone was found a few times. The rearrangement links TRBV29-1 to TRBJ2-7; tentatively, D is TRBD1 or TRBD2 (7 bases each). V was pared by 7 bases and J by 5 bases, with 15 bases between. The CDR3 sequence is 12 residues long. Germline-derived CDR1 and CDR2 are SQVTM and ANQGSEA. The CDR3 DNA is TGCAGCGCAGGGGGGGGAAAAAACGAGCAGTACTTC. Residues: CSAGGGKNEQYF.

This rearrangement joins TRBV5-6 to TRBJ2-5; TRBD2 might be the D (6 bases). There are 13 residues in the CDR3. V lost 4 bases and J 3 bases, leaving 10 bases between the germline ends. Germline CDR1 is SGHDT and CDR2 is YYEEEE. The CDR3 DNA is TGTGCCAGCAGCCTGGGACTGGAAGAGACCCAGTACTTC. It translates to CASSLGLEETQYF. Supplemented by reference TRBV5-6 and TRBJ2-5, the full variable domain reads DAGVTQSPTHLIKTRGQQVTLRCSPKSGHDTVSWYQQALGQGPQFIFQYYEEEERQRGNFPDRFSGHQFPNYSSELNVNALLLGDSALYLCASSLGLEETQYFGPGTRLLVL.

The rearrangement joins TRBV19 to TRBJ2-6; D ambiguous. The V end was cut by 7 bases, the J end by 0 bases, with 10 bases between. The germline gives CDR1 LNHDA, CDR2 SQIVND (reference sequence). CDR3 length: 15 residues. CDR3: CASTYHASGANVLTF. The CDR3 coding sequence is TGTGCCAGTACCTATCATGCCTCTGGGGCCAACGTCCTGACTTTC.

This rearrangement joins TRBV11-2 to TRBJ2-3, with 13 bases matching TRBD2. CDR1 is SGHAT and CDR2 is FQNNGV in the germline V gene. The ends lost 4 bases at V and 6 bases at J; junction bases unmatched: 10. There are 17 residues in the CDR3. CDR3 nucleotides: TGTGCCAGCAGCTCTCTCTCCAGGGGACTAGCGGGGGATACGCAGTATTTT. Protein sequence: CASSSLSRGLAGDTQYF.

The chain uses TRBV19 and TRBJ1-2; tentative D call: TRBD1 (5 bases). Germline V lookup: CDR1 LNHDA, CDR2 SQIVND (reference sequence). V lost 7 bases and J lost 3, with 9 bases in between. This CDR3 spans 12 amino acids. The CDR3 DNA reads TGTGCCAGTACCGACAGTCACTATGGCTACACCTTC. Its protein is CASTDSHYGYTF.

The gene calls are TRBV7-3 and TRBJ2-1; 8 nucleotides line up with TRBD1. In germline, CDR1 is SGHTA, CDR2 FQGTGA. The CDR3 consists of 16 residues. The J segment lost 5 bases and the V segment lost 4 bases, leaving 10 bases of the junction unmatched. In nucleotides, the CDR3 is TGTGCCAGCAGCTCGAAGAACCGGGACAGGAACAATGAGCAGTTCTTC. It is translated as CASSSKNRDRNNEQFF. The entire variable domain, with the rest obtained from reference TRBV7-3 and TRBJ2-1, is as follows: GAGVSQTPSNKVTEKGKYVELRCDPISGHTALYWYRQSLGQGPEFLIYFQGTGAADDSGLPNDRFFAVRPEGSVSTLKIQRTERGDSAVYLCASSSKNRDRNNEQFFGPGTRLTVL.

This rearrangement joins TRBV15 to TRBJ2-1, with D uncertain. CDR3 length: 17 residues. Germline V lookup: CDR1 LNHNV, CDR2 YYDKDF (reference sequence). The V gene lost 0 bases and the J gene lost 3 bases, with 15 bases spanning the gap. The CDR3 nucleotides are TGTGCCACCAGCAGAGATCGTGGTAGTGTGAACTACAATGAGCAGTTCTTC. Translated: CATSRDRGSVNYNEQFF. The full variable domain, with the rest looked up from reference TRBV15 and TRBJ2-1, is DAMVIQNPRYQVTQFGKPVTLSCSQTLNHNVMYWYQQKSSQAPKLLFHYYDKDFNNEADTPDNFQSRRPNTSFCFLDIRSPGLGDTAMYLCATSRDRGSVNYNEQFFGPGTRLTVL.

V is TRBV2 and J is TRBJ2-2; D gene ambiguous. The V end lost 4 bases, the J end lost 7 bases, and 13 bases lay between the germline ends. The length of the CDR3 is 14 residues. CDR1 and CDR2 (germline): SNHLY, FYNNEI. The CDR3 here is CASSVAGFGGELFF. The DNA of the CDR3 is TGTGCCAGCAGTGTTGCAGGATTCGGCGGGGAGCTGTTTTTT.

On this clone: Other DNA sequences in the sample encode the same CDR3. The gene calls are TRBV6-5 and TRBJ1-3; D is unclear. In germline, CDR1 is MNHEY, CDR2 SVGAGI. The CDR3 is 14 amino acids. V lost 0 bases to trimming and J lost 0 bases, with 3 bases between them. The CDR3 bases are TGTGCCAGCAGTTACTCACACTCTGGAAACACCATATATTTT. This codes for CASSYSHSGNTIYF.

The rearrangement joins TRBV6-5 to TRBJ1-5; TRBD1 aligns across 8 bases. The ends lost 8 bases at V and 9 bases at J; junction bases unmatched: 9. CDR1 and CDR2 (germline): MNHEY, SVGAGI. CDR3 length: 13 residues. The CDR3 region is CASVRGRDRPQHF. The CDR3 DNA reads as TGTGCCAGCGTCAGGGGGCGGGATCGGCCCCAGCATTTT.